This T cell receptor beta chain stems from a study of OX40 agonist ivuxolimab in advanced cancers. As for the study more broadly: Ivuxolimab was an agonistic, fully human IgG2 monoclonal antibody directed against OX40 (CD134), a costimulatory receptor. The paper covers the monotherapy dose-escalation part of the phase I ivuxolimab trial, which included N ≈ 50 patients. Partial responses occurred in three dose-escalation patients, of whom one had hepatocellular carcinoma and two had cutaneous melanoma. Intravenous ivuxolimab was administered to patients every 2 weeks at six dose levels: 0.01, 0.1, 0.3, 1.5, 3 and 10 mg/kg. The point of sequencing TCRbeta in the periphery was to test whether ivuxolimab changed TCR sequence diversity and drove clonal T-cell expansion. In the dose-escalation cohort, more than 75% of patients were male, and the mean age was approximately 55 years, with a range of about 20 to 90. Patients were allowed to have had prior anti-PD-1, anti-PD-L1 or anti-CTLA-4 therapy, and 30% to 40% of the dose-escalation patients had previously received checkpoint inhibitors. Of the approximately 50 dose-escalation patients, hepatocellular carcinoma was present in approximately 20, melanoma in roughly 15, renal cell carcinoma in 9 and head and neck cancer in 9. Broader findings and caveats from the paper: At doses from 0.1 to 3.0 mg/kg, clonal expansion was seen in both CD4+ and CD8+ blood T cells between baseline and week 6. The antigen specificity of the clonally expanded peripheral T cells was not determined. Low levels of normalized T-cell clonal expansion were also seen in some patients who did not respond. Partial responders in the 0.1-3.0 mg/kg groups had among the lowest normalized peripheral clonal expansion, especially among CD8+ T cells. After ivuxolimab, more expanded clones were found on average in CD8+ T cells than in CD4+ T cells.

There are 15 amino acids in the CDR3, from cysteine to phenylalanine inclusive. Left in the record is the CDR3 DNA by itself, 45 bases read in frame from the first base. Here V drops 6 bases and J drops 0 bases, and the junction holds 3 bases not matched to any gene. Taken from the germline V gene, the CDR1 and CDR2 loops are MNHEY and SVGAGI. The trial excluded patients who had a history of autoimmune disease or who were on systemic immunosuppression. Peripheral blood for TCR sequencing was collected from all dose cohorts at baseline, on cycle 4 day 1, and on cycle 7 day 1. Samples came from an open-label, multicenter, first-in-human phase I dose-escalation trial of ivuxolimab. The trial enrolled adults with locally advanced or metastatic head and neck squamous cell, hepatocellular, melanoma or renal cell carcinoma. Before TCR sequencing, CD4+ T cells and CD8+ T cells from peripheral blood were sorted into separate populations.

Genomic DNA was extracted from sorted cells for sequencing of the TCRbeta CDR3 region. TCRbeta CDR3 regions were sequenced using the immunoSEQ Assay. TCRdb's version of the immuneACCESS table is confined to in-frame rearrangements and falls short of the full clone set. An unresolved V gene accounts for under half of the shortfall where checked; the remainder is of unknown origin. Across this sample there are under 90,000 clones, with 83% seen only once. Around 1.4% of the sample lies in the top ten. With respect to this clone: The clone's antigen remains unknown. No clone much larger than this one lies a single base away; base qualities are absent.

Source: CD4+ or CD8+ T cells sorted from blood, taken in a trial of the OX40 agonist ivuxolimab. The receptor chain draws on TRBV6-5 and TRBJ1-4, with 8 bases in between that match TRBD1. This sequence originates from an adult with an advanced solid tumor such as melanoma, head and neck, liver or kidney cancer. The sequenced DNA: TGTGCCAGCAGGGGGGGACAGGCAACTAATGAAAAACTGTTTTTT. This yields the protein CASRGGQATNEKLFF.